A selection of T cell receptor beta chains follows, all from one sample in a study of T cell changes during pregnancy in multiple sclerosis. The table came from immunoSEQ multiplex PCR; TCRdb's copy has only in-frame clones and leaves some out. The sample lists over 35,000 clones, approximately 92% occurring once. This specimen consisted of CD4+ T cells from peripheral blood mononuclear cells, obtained in the third trimester of pregnancy. Source of these receptors: a female donor with multiple sclerosis, enrolled in a pregnancy study. Each CDR3 is given with its conserved first and last residue. The order of the fields is J gene, D gene, clone size, V gene, CDR3 DNA, CDR3 protein. The D gene is left open where the match is weak. Where a row states a size, it is once, few, many or the class of an expanded clone; other rows omit it.

j_call: TRBJ2-7; d_call: TRBD1; clone_size: once; v_call: TRBV18; cdr3_nt: TGTGCCAGCTCACCTCGAATTAACAGGGGGCCCTACGAGCAGTACTTC; cdr3_aa: CASSPRINRGPYEQYF
j_call: TRBJ2-3; d_call: NA; clone_size: NA; v_call: TRBV15; cdr3_nt: TGTGCCACCAGCAGGACTAGATACACAGATACGCAGTATTTT; cdr3_aa: CATSRTRYTDTQYF
j_call: TRBJ2-3; d_call: TRBD2; clone_size: NA; v_call: TRBV7-9; cdr3_nt: TGTGCCAGCAGCACAGGACTAGCGGGAGGGCCAGATACGCAGTATTTT; cdr3_aa: CASSTGLAGGPDTQYF
j_call: TRBJ2-3; d_call: TRBD1; clone_size: NA; v_call: TRBV18; cdr3_nt: TGTGCCAGCTCACTCGGACTGGACAGGCCCCACACAGATACGCAGTATTTT; cdr3_aa: CASSLGLDRPHTDTQYF
j_call: TRBJ1-6; d_call: NA; clone_size: NA; v_call: TRBV11-2; cdr3_nt: TGTGCCAGCAGCTTACTCGTCGCGGGAGTTGTTGGTTCACCCCTCCACTTT; cdr3_aa: CASSLLVAGVVGSPLHF
j_call: TRBJ2-2; d_call: TRBD1; clone_size: NA; v_call: TRBV5-1; cdr3_nt: TGCGCCAGCAACAGGGGGCTGAACACCGGGGAGCTGTTTTTT; cdr3_aa: CASNRGLNTGELFF
j_call: TRBJ2-3; d_call: TRBD2; clone_size: NA; v_call: TRBV25-1; cdr3_nt: TGTGCCAGCAGTCCCCGGACTAGCGGGAGGGCGCCAGATACGCAGTATTTT; cdr3_aa: CASSPRTSGRAPDTQYF
j_call: TRBJ1-1; d_call: TRBD1; clone_size: NA; v_call: TRBV18; cdr3_nt: TGTGCCAGCTCACCCCCTAACAGGGGACGCAGAGTGAACACTGAAGCTTTCTTT; cdr3_aa: CASSPPNRGRRVNTEAFF
j_call: TRBJ2-7; d_call: NA; clone_size: NA; v_call: TRBV6-1; cdr3_nt: TGTGCCAGTAGGACAGTGAGCTCCTACGAGCAGTACTTC; cdr3_aa: CASRTVSSYEQYF
j_call: TRBJ2-1; d_call: NA; clone_size: NA; v_call: TRBV11-2; cdr3_nt: TGTGCCAGCAGCCCGACGGGTCGTCACAATGAGCAGTTCTTC; cdr3_aa: CASSPTGRHNEQFF
j_call: TRBJ2-4; d_call: TRBD1; clone_size: NA; v_call: TRBV7-2; cdr3_nt: TGTGCCAGCAGCCCTCGGGGACAGGGTTCAAAAAACATTCAGTACTTC; cdr3_aa: CASSPRGQGSKNIQYF
j_call: TRBJ2-2; d_call: NA; clone_size: NA; v_call: TRBV6-5; cdr3_nt: TGTGCCAGCAGCTGGGAACTAGTTAGTACCGGGGAGCTGTTTTTT; cdr3_aa: CASSWELVSTGELFF
j_call: TRBJ2-7; d_call: NA; clone_size: NA; v_call: TRBV4-2; cdr3_nt: TGTGCCAGCAGCCATAGCGGTATCACCTACGAGCAGTACTTC; cdr3_aa: CASSHSGITYEQYF
j_call: TRBJ1-1; d_call: TRBD1; clone_size: NA; v_call: TRBV18; cdr3_nt: TGTGCCAGCTCACGACAGGGGCGCGCTGAAGCTTTCTTT; cdr3_aa: CASSRQGRAEAFF
j_call: TRBJ1-1; d_call: TRBD1; clone_size: few; v_call: TRBV6-1; cdr3_nt: TGTGCCAGCAGTGATACAGCCAACAGGGGAGTTTGGGTCACTGAAGCTTTCTTT; cdr3_aa: CASSDTANRGVWVTEAFF
j_call: TRBJ2-5; d_call: TRBD2; clone_size: NA; v_call: TRBV19; cdr3_nt: TGTGCCAGTAGTATTCGCGGGAGTTACCAAGAGACCCAGTACTTC; cdr3_aa: CASSIRGSYQETQYF
j_call: TRBJ1-1; d_call: NA; clone_size: NA; v_call: TRBV20-1; cdr3_nt: TGCAGTGCGCCAGGGAACACTGAAGCTTTCTTT; cdr3_aa: CSAPGNTEAFF
j_call: TRBJ2-3; d_call: NA; clone_size: once; v_call: TRBV28; cdr3_nt: TGTGCCAGCAGTTTTCTGGTAGCGCCGTCGAGCACAGATACGCAGTATTTT; cdr3_aa: CASSFLVAPSSTDTQYF
j_call: TRBJ2-2; d_call: TRBD2; clone_size: NA; v_call: TRBV6-6; cdr3_nt: TGTGCCAGCAGTTACCAGGGAGGGGCCGGGGAGCTGTTTTTT; cdr3_aa: CASSYQGGAGELFF
j_call: TRBJ1-2; d_call: NA; clone_size: NA; v_call: TRBV29-1; cdr3_nt: TGCAGCGTGACACACGGGAGCTATGGCTACACCTTC; cdr3_aa: CSVTHGSYGYTF
j_call: TRBJ2-6; d_call: NA; clone_size: NA; v_call: TRBV5-6; cdr3_nt: TGTGCCAGCAGCTTGTTTGGCCGGGCTGGGGCCAACGTCCTGACTTTC; cdr3_aa: CASSLFGRAGANVLTF
j_call: TRBJ2-1; d_call: NA; clone_size: NA; v_call: TRBV5-4; cdr3_nt: TGTGCCAGCAGCCCCGGAGGCCCCTACAATGAGCAGTTCTTC; cdr3_aa: CASSPGGPYNEQFF
j_call: TRBJ2-4; d_call: NA; clone_size: NA; v_call: TRBV11-1; cdr3_nt: TGTGCCAGCAGCTTAGGGCCTGAAAACATTCAGTACTTC; cdr3_aa: CASSLGPENIQYF
j_call: TRBJ2-1; d_call: TRBD2; clone_size: NA; v_call: TRBV20-1; cdr3_nt: TGCAGTGCAGATAGCGGGGAAGAGCAGTTCTTC; cdr3_aa: CSADSGEEQFF
j_call: TRBJ2-7; d_call: TRBD1; clone_size: NA; v_call: TRBV13; cdr3_nt: TGTGCCAGCAGTCCCGGACAGGGGGCCTACTACGAGCAGTACTTC; cdr3_aa: CASSPGQGAYYEQYF
j_call: TRBJ2-7; d_call: TRBD2; clone_size: NA; v_call: TRBV5-1; cdr3_nt: TGCGCCAGCAGCCCGGGGACTAGCGGGAGCCACGAGCAGTACTTC; cdr3_aa: CASSPGTSGSHEQYF
j_call: TRBJ1-1; d_call: TRBD1; clone_size: NA; v_call: TRBV5-6; cdr3_nt: TGTGCCAGCAGCTGGACAGGGGGCGTCGACACTGAAGCTTTCTTT; cdr3_aa: CASSWTGGVDTEAFF
j_call: TRBJ2-2; d_call: TRBD2; clone_size: NA; v_call: TRBV30; cdr3_nt: TGTGCCTGGCTAGCGGGAGGTGTGACCGGGGAGCTGTTTTTT; cdr3_aa: CAWLAGGVTGELFF
j_call: TRBJ2-7; d_call: TRBD1; clone_size: NA; v_call: TRBV25-1; cdr3_nt: TGTGCCAGCAGGGCTGACAGGGGGCTTTACGAGCAGTACTTC; cdr3_aa: CASRADRGLYEQYF
j_call: TRBJ2-7; d_call: TRBD1; clone_size: NA; v_call: TRBV6-1; cdr3_nt: TGTGCCAGCAGTCCAGCAAGGGACAGGGGCCGCGAGCAGTACTTC; cdr3_aa: CASSPARDRGREQYF
j_call: TRBJ2-7; d_call: TRBD2; clone_size: NA; v_call: TRBV19; cdr3_nt: TGTGCCAGTAGTCCCCGGGCTAGCGGGAGGGAGCAGTACTTC; cdr3_aa: CASSPRASGREQYF
j_call: TRBJ1-1; d_call: NA; clone_size: once; v_call: TRBV11-2; cdr3_nt: TGTGCCAGCAGCTTTTGGGGGGGGTCGGGGGCTTTCTTT; cdr3_aa: CASSFWGGSGAFF
j_call: TRBJ2-7; d_call: TRBD1; clone_size: NA; v_call: TRBV4-2; cdr3_nt: TGTGCCAGCAGCCAAGCAGGGGGCAGGGGGAACGAGCAGTACTTC; cdr3_aa: CASSQAGGRGNEQYF
j_call: TRBJ2-1; d_call: TRBD2; clone_size: NA; v_call: TRBV7-2; cdr3_nt: TGTGCCAGCAGCCCGCCGGGACTAGCGGGAGGGCGGGGTGAGCAGTTCTTC; cdr3_aa: CASSPPGLAGGRGEQFF
j_call: TRBJ1-2; d_call: NA; clone_size: NA; v_call: TRBV28; cdr3_nt: TGTGCCAGCAGTCTACCACAGGGCAACTATGGCTACACCTTC; cdr3_aa: CASSLPQGNYGYTF
j_call: TRBJ2-1; d_call: TRBD2; clone_size: NA; v_call: TRBV7-6; cdr3_nt: TGTGCCAGCAGCTTAGAACTAGCGGGAGCTCATTATGAGCAGTTCTTC; cdr3_aa: CASSLELAGAHYEQFF
j_call: TRBJ2-5; d_call: TRBD1; clone_size: NA; v_call: TRBV2; cdr3_nt: TGTGCCAGCAGCGCGGACAGGGGAGGACAAGAGACCCAGTACTTC; cdr3_aa: CASSADRGGQETQYF
j_call: TRBJ1-1; d_call: NA; clone_size: few; v_call: TRBV5-1; cdr3_nt: TGCGCCAGCAGGGTGCAGGTGAACACTGAAGCTTTCTTT; cdr3_aa: CASRVQVNTEAFF
j_call: TRBJ2-2; d_call: TRBD1; clone_size: NA; v_call: TRBV11-1; cdr3_nt: TGTGCCAGCAGCCCACAGGGGGCGCGCACCGGGGAGCTGTTTTTT; cdr3_aa: CASSPQGARTGELFF
j_call: TRBJ2-3; d_call: NA; clone_size: once; v_call: TRBV7-3; cdr3_nt: TGTGCCAGCAGCTCTCAGATGACAGATACGCAGTATTTT; cdr3_aa: CASSSQMTDTQYF
j_call: TRBJ1-1; d_call: NA; clone_size: NA; v_call: TRBV12-5; cdr3_nt: TGTGCTAGTGGTTTGGTACTTGGCAGGGCCAACACTGAAGCTTTCTTT; cdr3_aa: CASGLVLGRANTEAFF
j_call: TRBJ2-1; d_call: NA; clone_size: NA; v_call: TRBV5-1; cdr3_nt: TGCGCCAGCAGCTACGGACTTTTCTACAATGAGCAGTTCTTC; cdr3_aa: CASSYGLFYNEQFF
j_call: TRBJ2-5; d_call: NA; clone_size: NA; v_call: TRBV29-1; cdr3_nt: TGCAGCGTGACACAGGGGGGGGCAGAGACCCAGTACTTC; cdr3_aa: CSVTQGGAETQYF
j_call: TRBJ1-1; d_call: TRBD1; clone_size: NA; v_call: TRBV9; cdr3_nt: TGTGCCAGCAGCCCTCGGACAGGGGCAGGGAACACTGAAGCTTTCTTT; cdr3_aa: CASSPRTGAGNTEAFF
j_call: TRBJ2-4; d_call: TRBD2; clone_size: NA; v_call: TRBV6-5; cdr3_nt: TGTGCCAGCACCGGGGGGGCGGGGAACATTCAGTACTTC; cdr3_aa: CASTGGAGNIQYF
j_call: TRBJ2-3; d_call: NA; clone_size: NA; v_call: TRBV5-1; cdr3_nt: TGCGCCAGCAGCTTGTACACAGCCCCTACGCAGTATTTT; cdr3_aa: CASSLYTAPTQYF
j_call: TRBJ2-3; d_call: NA; clone_size: NA; v_call: TRBV6-1; cdr3_nt: TGTGCCAGCTCACCTGTCTACACAGATACGCAGTATTTT; cdr3_aa: CASSPVYTDTQYF
j_call: TRBJ1-2; d_call: NA; clone_size: once; v_call: TRBV30; cdr3_nt: TGTGCCTGGGACAGGCGAAGAACTAACTATGGCTACACCTTC; cdr3_aa: CAWDRRRTNYGYTF
j_call: TRBJ1-1; d_call: TRBD1; clone_size: few; v_call: TRBV7-2; cdr3_nt: TGTGCCAGCAGCCATGACAGGGTAACATTCACTGAAGCTTTCTTT; cdr3_aa: CASSHDRVTFTEAFF
j_call: TRBJ1-1; d_call: NA; clone_size: NA; v_call: TRBV6-6; cdr3_nt: TGTGCCAGCAGTTCAGGGTTCGGCACTGAAGCTTTCTTT; cdr3_aa: CASSSGFGTEAFF
j_call: TRBJ2-5; d_call: NA; clone_size: once; v_call: TRBV10-3; cdr3_nt: TGTGCCATCAGTCGGGAAATCACCGGTCGGGTTGAGACCCAGTACTTC; cdr3_aa: CAISREITGRVETQYF
j_call: TRBJ1-3; d_call: TRBD1; clone_size: NA; v_call: TRBV2; cdr3_nt: TGTGCCAGCAGATTGAACCCGGGACAGGGCCGATCCTCTGGAAACACCATATATTTT; cdr3_aa: CASRLNPGQGRSSGNTIYF
j_call: TRBJ1-1; d_call: NA; clone_size: NA; v_call: TRBV11-2; cdr3_nt: TGTGCCAGCAGCTTAGATCACAAGAACACTGAAGCTTTCTTT; cdr3_aa: CASSLDHKNTEAFF
j_call: TRBJ2-5; d_call: NA; clone_size: once; v_call: TRBV19; cdr3_nt: TGTGCCACCGCCCAGTCGGGGGGCTTGGTGGAGACCCAGTACTTC; cdr3_aa: CATAQSGGLVETQYF
j_call: TRBJ1-4; d_call: TRBD1; clone_size: NA; v_call: TRBV4-1; cdr3_nt: TGCGCCAGCAGCCTCCGGGACAGCCCTGAAAAACTGTTTTTT; cdr3_aa: CASSLRDSPEKLFF